What follows are 3 T cell receptor beta chains derived from one specimen sequenced in a study of CD8+ T cells in alopecia areata. TCR sequencing used cDNA made by reverse transcription of extracted RNA. Assay used: immunoSEQ multiplex PCR; TCRdb lists only in-frame clones, some missing. The sample records under 250,000 clones, about 61% being singletons. The sequenced sample was CD8+ T cells sorted from blood. The receptors shown here come from a human donor in good health.

The chain carries TRBV4-1 and TRBJ1-1; 10 bases map to TRBD1. Germline V gene sequence: CDR1 MGHRA, CDR2 YSYEKL. After removal of 1 base from V and 5 bases from J, the junction contained 4 bases not matched to a gene. The CDR3 consists of 15 residues. This CDR3 is CASSQGPGQGTEAFF. The CDR3 nucleotides are TGCGCCAGCAGCCAAGGACCGGGACAGGGGACTGAAGCTTTCTTT.

The rearrangement links TRBV6-1 to TRBJ2-1; no clear D. The CDR3 is 16 amino acids. Between the trimmed V and J ends, which lost 2 bases and 0 bases, there was a span of 11 bases. CDR1 and CDR2 (germline): MNHNS, SASEGT. The CDR3 here is CASSELEGSSYNEQFF. CDR3 bases: TGTGCCAGCAGTGAATTAGAAGGAAGCTCCTACAATGAGCAGTTCTTC.

This chain links TRBV4-1 with TRBJ1-1; D uncertain. CDR1 MGHRA and CDR2 YSYEKL come from the germline V gene. This CDR3 has 12 residues. The V end was cut by 0 bases, the J end by 11 bases, with 10 bases between. The CDR3 region is CASSQDSTGAFF. The CDR3 nucleotides read TGCGCCAGCAGCCAAGATTCGACCGGGGCTTTCTTT.